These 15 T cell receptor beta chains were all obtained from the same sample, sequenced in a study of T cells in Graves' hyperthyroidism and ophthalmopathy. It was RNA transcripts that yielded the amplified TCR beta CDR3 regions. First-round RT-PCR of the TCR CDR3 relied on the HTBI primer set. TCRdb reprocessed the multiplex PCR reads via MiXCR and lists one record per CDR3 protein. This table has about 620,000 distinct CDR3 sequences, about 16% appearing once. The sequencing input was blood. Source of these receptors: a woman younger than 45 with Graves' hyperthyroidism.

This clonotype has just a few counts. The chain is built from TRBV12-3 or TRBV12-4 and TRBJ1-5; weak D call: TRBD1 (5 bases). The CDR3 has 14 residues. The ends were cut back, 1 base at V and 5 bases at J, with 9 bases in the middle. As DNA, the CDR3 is TGTGCCAGCAGTTTAGGACAGTGGGATCAGCCCCAGCATTTT. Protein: CASSLGQWDQPQHF.

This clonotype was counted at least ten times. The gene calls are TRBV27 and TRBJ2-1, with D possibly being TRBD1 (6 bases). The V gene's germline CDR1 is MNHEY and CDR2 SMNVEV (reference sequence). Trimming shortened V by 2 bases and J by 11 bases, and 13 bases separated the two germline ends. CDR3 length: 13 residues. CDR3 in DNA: TGTGCCAGCAGTTTAACCGGGACACGAAAGCAGTTCTTC. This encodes CASSLTGTRKQFF.

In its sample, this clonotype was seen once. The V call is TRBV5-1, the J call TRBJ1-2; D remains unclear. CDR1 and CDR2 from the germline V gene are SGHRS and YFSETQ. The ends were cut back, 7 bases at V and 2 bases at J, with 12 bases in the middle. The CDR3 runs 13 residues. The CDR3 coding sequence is TGCGCCAGCGGCTCTGAAGGGAACTATGGCTACACCTTC. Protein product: CASGSEGNYGYTF.

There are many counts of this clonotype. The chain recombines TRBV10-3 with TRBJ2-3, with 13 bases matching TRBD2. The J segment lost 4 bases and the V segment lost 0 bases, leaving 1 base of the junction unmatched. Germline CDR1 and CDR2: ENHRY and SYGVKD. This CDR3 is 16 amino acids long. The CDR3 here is CAISESTSGRPDTQYF. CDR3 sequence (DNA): TGTGCCATCAGTGAGTCGACTAGCGGGAGGCCAGATACGCAGTATTTT.

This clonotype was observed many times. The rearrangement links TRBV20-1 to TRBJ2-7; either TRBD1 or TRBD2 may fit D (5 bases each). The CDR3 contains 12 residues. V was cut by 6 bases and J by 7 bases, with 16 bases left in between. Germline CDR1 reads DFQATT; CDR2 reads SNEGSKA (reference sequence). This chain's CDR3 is CSAWDRPGEQYF. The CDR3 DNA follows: TGCAGTGCGTGGGACCGCCCGGGGGAGCAGTACTTC.

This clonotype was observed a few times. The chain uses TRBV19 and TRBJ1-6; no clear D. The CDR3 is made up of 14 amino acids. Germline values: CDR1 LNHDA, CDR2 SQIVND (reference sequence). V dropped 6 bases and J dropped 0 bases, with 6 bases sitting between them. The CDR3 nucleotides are TGTGCCAGTAGAGGAAGCTCCTATAATTCACCCCTCCACTTT. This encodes CASRGSSYNSPLHF.

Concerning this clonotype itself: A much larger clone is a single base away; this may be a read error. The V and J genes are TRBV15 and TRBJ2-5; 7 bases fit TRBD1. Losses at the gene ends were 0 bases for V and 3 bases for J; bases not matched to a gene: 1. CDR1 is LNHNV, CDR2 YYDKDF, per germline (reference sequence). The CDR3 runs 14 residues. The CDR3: CATSRDQGEETQYF. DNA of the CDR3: TGTGCCACCAGCAGAGATCAGGGGGAAGAGACCCAGTACTTC.

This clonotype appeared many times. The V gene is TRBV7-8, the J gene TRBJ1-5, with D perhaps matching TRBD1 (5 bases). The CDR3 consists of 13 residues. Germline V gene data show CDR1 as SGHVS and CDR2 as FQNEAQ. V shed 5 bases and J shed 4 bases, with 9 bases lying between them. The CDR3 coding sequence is TGTGCCAGCAGCGCACCAGGGAATCAGCCCCAGCATTTT. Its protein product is CASSAPGNQPQHF.

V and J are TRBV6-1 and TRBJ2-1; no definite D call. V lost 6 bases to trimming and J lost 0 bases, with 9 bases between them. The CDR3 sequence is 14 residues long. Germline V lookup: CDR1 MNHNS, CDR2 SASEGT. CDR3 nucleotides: TGTGCCAGCAGGCAGCCAAGCTCCTACAATGAGCAGTTCTTC. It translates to CASRQPSSYNEQFF.

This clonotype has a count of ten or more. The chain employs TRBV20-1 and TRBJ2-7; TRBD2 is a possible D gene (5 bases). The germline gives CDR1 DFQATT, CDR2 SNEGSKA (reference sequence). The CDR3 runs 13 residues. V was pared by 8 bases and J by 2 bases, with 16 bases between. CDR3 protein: CSLSAAKTYEQYF. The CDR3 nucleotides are TGCAGTCTATCAGCGGCGAAAACCTACGAGCAGTACTTC.

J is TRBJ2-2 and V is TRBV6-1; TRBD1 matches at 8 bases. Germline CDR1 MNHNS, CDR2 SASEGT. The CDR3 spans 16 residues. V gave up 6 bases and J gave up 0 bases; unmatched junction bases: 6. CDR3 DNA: TGTGCCAGCAGCCAGACAGGGGTCGCGAACACCGGGGAGCTGTTTTTT. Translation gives CASSQTGVANTGELFF.

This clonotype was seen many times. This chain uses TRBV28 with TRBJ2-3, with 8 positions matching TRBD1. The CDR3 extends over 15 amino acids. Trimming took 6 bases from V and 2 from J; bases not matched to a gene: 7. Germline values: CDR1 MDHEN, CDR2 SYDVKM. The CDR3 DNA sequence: TGTGCCAGCAGCCCGGGACAGGCGGACACAGATACGCAGTATTTT. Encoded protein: CASSPGQADTDTQYF.

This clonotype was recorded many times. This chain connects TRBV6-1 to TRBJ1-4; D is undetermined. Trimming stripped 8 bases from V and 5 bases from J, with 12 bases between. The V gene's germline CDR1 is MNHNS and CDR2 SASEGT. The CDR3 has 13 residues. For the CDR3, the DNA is TGTGCCAGCTCACTCGCCTTAAATGAAAAACTGTTTTTT. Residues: CASSLALNEKLFF.

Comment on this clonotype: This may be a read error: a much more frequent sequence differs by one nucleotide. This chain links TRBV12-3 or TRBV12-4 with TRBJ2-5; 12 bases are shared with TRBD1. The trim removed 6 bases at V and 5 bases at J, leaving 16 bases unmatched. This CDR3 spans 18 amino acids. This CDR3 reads CASRRRSGTGGARETQYF. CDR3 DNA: TGTGCCAGCAGACGACGCTCCGGGACAGGGGGCGCTCGGGAGACCCAGTACTTC.

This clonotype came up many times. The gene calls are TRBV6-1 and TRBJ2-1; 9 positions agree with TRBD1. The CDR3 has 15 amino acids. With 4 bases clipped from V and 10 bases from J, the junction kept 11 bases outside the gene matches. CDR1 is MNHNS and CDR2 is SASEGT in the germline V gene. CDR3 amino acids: CASSADQGQGKEQFF. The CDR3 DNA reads TGTGCCAGCAGTGCCGACCAGGGACAGGGAAAAGAGCAGTTCTTC.